Below are 18 T cell receptor beta chains sequenced from a single sample in a study of blood T cell repertoires in COVID-19. Measured with immunoSEQ multiplex PCR; TCRdb has only the in-frame clones, and not every one. Of approximately 260,000 clones listed, over 85% are singletons. The source material was PBMCs or T cells enriched from blood (not recorded which). These receptors all come from a woman aged 60-70 years who had recovered from COVID-19.

V and J are TRBV19 and TRBJ2-2, with D hard to call. Germline V gene sequence: CDR1 LNHDA, CDR2 SQIVND (reference sequence). This CDR3 has 15 residues. Trimming took off 3 bases at V and 3 bases at J, with 11 bases between the two ends. The CDR3 is CASSILYSYTGELFF. The DNA of the CDR3 is TGTGCCAGTAGTATCTTGTATTCTTACACCGGGGAGCTGTTTTTT.

The rearrangement uses TRBV5-1 and TRBJ2-1; possible D gene TRBD1, 5 bases. The CDR3 extends over 16 amino acids. Trimming stripped 0 bases from V and 6 bases from J, with 16 bases between. Germline CDR1 SGHRS, CDR2 YFSETQ. The CDR3, as DNA: TGCGCCAGCAGCTTGGTTGCAGGGTTTCTTGGCAATGAGCAGTTCTTC. This codes for CASSLVAGFLGNEQFF.

Remarks on this clone: Germline and junction disagree at one end, which may indicate a read error. The CDR3 protein is CASSLGTSNKQFF. The CDR3 DNA sequence: TGTGCCAGCAGCTTAGGGACTAGCAATAAGCAGTTCTTC. The chain recombines TRBV7-3 with TRBJ2-1; 9 bases agree with TRBD2. CDR1 is SGHTA, CDR2 FQGTGA, per germline. This CDR3 is 13 amino acids long. Full variable domain (rest looked up from reference TRBV7-3 and TRBJ2-1): GAGVSQTPSNKVTEKGKYVELRCDPISGHTALYWYRQSLGQGPEFLIYFQGTGAADDSGLPNDRFFAVRPEGSVSTLKIQRTERGDSAVYLCASSLGTSNKQFFGPGTRLTVL.

This sequence joins TRBV5-6 and TRBJ1-2; 7 nucleotides align to TRBD1. Losses at the gene ends were 0 bases for V and 2 bases for J; bases not matched to a gene: 4. Per the germline V gene, CDR1 is SGHDT and CDR2 is YYEEEE. CDR3 length: 15 residues. The CDR3 loop is CASSLVGQKNYGYTF. In DNA form, the CDR3 reads TGTGCCAGCAGCTTGGTGGGACAGAAAAACTATGGCTACACCTTC.

This chain connects TRBV28 to TRBJ2-7; no clear D gene. The CDR3 covers 11 residues. Germline CDR1 MDHEN, CDR2 SYDVKM. Between the trimmed V and J ends, which lost 10 bases and 3 bases, there was a span of 10 bases. For the CDR3, the DNA is TGTGCCACACTGCGGCGCTACGAGCAGTACTTC. Residues: CATLRRYEQYF.

The CDR3 sequence: CASSGGTNEKLFF. As DNA, the CDR3 is TGCGCCAGCAGCGGCGGGACGAATGAAAAACTGTTTTTT. The V and J genes are TRBV5-1 and TRBJ1-4, with D possibly being TRBD1 (5 bases). CDR3 length equals 13 residues. The ends were cut back, 4 bases at V and 5 bases at J, with 9 bases in the middle. Germline values: CDR1 SGHRS, CDR2 YFSETQ.

This clone has just one count. CDR3 bases: TGTGCCAGCAGCCGGGACTGGTACGAGCAGTACTTC. Protein sequence: CASSRDWYEQYF. The V and J genes are TRBV11-2 and TRBJ2-7; weak D call: TRBD2 (6 bases). V lost 5 bases and J lost 4, with 9 bases in between. This CDR3 is built from 12 residues. From germline, CDR1 is SGHAT and CDR2 FQNNGV.

The CDR3 DNA reads as TGTGCCAGCAGTGCAGGGTCTGGAAACACCATATATTTT. It codes for CASSAGSGNTIYF. This chain links TRBV2 with TRBJ1-3; maybe TRBD1 (5 bases). V was clipped by 4 bases and J by 1 base, with 5 bases between them. The CDR3 covers 13 residues. CDR1 and CDR2 (germline): SNHLY, FYNNEI.

The CDR3 loop reads CASSKGWNYGYTF. CDR3 nucleotide sequence: TGTGCCAGCAGTAAGGGGTGGAACTATGGCTACACCTTC. This chain links TRBV27 with TRBJ1-2, with D tentatively TRBD1 (5 bases). Germline CDR1 MNHEY, CDR2 SMNVEV (reference sequence). This CDR3 spans 13 amino acids. Trimming left V 5 bases short and J 2 bases short, with 9 bases between.

The genes are TRBV5-5 and TRBJ2-6; D not resolved. Trimming cost V 1 base and J 0 bases, with 8 bases left between them. Germline loops: CDR1 SGHKS, CDR2 YYEKEE (reference sequence). This CDR3 spans 16 amino acids. CDR3 sequence: CASSLRSSSGANVLTF. The CDR3 DNA reads as TGTGCCAGCAGCTTGAGATCGAGCTCTGGGGCCAACGTCCTGACTTTC.

The chain couples TRBV27 to TRBJ1-6; tentative D call: TRBD1 (6 bases). V lost 9 bases, J lost 6 bases, and 12 bases lay in between. CDR3 length: 13 amino acids. The V gene's germline CDR1 is MNHEY and CDR2 SMNVEV (reference sequence). CDR3 in DNA: TGTGCCAGGAGGGGGAGTACTAATTCACCCCTCCACTTT. Translating it yields CARRGSTNSPLHF.

The V and J genes are TRBV7-9 and TRBJ2-1; 11 nucleotides align to TRBD1. Germline loops: CDR1 SEHNR, CDR2 FQNEAQ (reference sequence). The CDR3 extends over 16 amino acids. Trimming took 5 bases from V and 7 from J; bases not matched to a gene: 10. DNA for the CDR3: TGTGCCAGCAGCCCCCCCTTGGGACAGGGGGTAAATGAGCAGTTCTTC. Its protein is CASSPPLGQGVNEQFF.

The V and J genes are TRBV27 and TRBJ2-1; TRBD1 matches at 10 bases. This CDR3 is 18 amino acids long. Germline V gives CDR1 MNHEY, CDR2 SMNVEV (reference sequence). V lost 5 bases and J lost 9; bases outside the gene matches: 19. The CDR3 is CASSASGTGVLPGGEQFF. CDR3 sequence (DNA): TGTGCCAGCAGTGCGTCCGGGACAGGGGTCCTCCCCGGCGGTGAGCAGTTCTTC.

The V and J genes are TRBV9 and TRBJ2-3, with D possibly TRBD2 on 6 matching bases. The V and J ends lost 0 bases and 1 base respectively, with 9 bases between them. Germline V CDR1 and CDR2: SGDLS, YYNGEE. There are 15 residues in the CDR3. DNA for the CDR3: TGTGCCAGCAGCGTAGGACTAGATCGCACAGATACGCAGTATTTT. Translated: CASSVGLDRTDTQYF.

The chain recombines TRBV6-2 or TRBV6-3 with TRBJ2-2; 7 nucleotides align to TRBD1. V lost 5 bases and J lost 3; bases outside the gene matches: 6. The CDR3 totals 15 residues. Germline V lookup: CDR1 MNHEY, CDR2 SVGEGT. The CDR3 bases are TGTGCCAGCAGTGACCCGGGACAGTACACCGGGGAGCTGTTTTTT. Its protein product is CASSDPGQYTGELFF.

This clone appeared a single time. The CDR3 region is CASSILRGLEETQYF. CDR3 in DNA: TGTGCCAGTAGTATTTTGCGGGGCTTGGAAGAGACCCAGTACTTC. This chain joins TRBV19 and TRBJ2-5, with D possibly matching TRBD2 (6 bases). CDR3 size: 15 residues. Trimming cost V 3 bases and J 3 bases, with 14 bases left between them. Germline V CDR1 and CDR2: LNHDA, SQIVND (reference sequence).

The chain combines TRBV19 with TRBJ1-2; D perhaps matches TRBD1 (6 bases). With 5 bases removed from V and 4 bases from J, the gap between germline ends came to 11 bases. Germline CDR1 is LNHDA and CDR2 is SQIVND (reference sequence). The CDR3 covers 13 residues. CDR3 sequence reads: CASSPQGTYGYTF. The CDR3 DNA reads TGTGCCAGTAGTCCCCAGGGGACCTATGGCTACACCTTC.

The chain combines TRBV7-2 with TRBJ2-7; 8 nucleotides align to TRBD2. This CDR3 is 15 amino acids long. Germline lookup yields CDR1 SGHTA and CDR2 FQGNSA. After removal of 3 bases from V and 4 bases from J, the junction contained 8 bases not matched to a gene. As DNA, the CDR3 is TGTGCCAGCAGCTTGGTCGGGGGGGTGGATTACGAGCAGTACTTC. Translation gives CASSLVGGVDYEQYF.